This T cell receptor (beta chain) was sequenced for a study of blood T cell repertoires in COVID-19. For the study at large: T cells, B-cell-depleted T cells, or PBMCs supplied cDNA or gDNA.

The ends lost 6 bases at V and 2 bases at J; junction bases unmatched: 10. From germline, CDR1 is MNHEY and CDR2 SMNVEV (reference sequence). The CDR3 has 15 residues. Under the authors' procedure: Estimation of nucleated cell counts was performed using reference gene primer amplification. The assay was immunoSEQ multiplex PCR, and TCRdb's table has in-frame clones only and misses some. For V, J and clone size, that table is used; D and trimming come from the DNA. Here the sample spans 150,000 or so clones, roughly 70% being singletons. The receptor was derived from a woman aged 80 or older with acute or convalescent COVID-19. The V call is TRBV27, the J call TRBJ2-7, with 7 bases lining up with TRBD1. Specimen: peripheral blood. CDR3 in amino acids: CASRPGTAFAYEQYF. As DNA, the CDR3 is TGTGCCAGCAGGCCCGGGACAGCGTTTGCCTACGAGCAGTACTTC.